A single sample is the source of the 7 T cell receptor beta chains below, sequenced in a study of T cells in Graves' hyperthyroidism and ophthalmopathy. Researchers took RNA transcripts and amplified the TCR beta CDR3 regions from them. TCR CDR3 underwent first-round RT-PCR with the HTBI primer set. TCRdb ran MiXCR on the multiplex PCR reads and lists one entry per CDR3 protein. The table has 500,000 to 650,000 distinct CDR3 sequences, around 15% seen once; the top ten hold approximately 13%. The specimen was blood. These TCRs come from a woman in her 40s with Graves' hyperthyroidism.

In its sample, this clonotype was seen a few times. The V call is TRBV5-1, the J call TRBJ2-2; 7 bases agree with TRBD1. The J segment lost 0 bases and the V segment lost 7 bases, leaving 6 bases of the junction unmatched. CDR3 length: 15 amino acids. CDR1 SGHRS and CDR2 YFSETQ come from the germline V gene. The DNA of the CDR3 is TGCGCCAGCCAGCCCGGGACAGCGAACACCGGGGAGCTGTTTTTT. As protein: CASQPGTANTGELFF.

This clonotype was found a few times. The rearrangement links TRBV6-1 to TRBJ1-2, with a tentative D call TRBD1 (5 bases). Germline V gene data show CDR1 as MNHNS and CDR2 as SASEGT. The length of the CDR3 is 12 residues. V was pared by 6 bases and J by 8 bases, with 13 bases between. This chain's CDR3 is CASSREVGGYTF. CDR3 nucleotide sequence: TGTGCCAGCAGCAGGGAAGTCGGCGGCTACACCTTC.

The chain is built from TRBV12-3 or TRBV12-4 and TRBJ2-3, with D possibly being TRBD2 (7 bases). Trimming left V 3 bases short and J 0 bases short, with 10 bases between. CDR3 size: 15 residues. The CDR3 loop is CASSFSGTSTDTQYF. As DNA, the CDR3 is TGTGCCAGCAGTTTCAGCGGGACAAGCACAGATACGCAGTATTTT.

At least ten counts were recorded for this clonotype. The chain recombines TRBV6-1 with TRBJ1-2; D unresolved. The CDR3 covers 13 residues. Trimming took off 6 bases at V and 6 bases at J, with 14 bases between the two ends. Germline values: CDR1 MNHNS, CDR2 SASEGT. For the CDR3, the DNA is TGTGCCAGCAGCCCTAGGGTGCCGGATGGCTACACCTTC. Protein sequence: CASSPRVPDGYTF.

This clonotype was seen only a few times. The J gene is TRBJ1-2, the V gene TRBV24-1; 10 nucleotides align to TRBD1. Germline V gene sequence: CDR1 KGHDR, CDR2 SFDVKD. This CDR3 has 16 amino acids. Trimming at V came to 5 bases and at J to 0 bases, leaving 5 bases not matched to a gene. The CDR3 sequence: CATSGGQGTTNYGYTF. The CDR3 DNA is TGTGCCACCAGTGGGGGACAGGGGACTACTAACTATGGCTACACCTTC.

This clonotype was recorded many times. CDR3 sequence: CASSSHSGTSGQETQYF. DNA of the CDR3: TGTGCCAGCAGCTCCCACTCTGGGACTAGCGGCCAAGAGACCCAGTACTTC. This chain links TRBV11-2 with TRBJ2-5; TRBD2 aligns across 11 bases. Germline CDR1 reads SGHAT; CDR2 reads FQNNGV. The CDR3 has 17 amino acids. Unmatched junction bases numbered 8, after V lost 4 bases and J lost 1 base.

This clonotype was seen a single time. At one of its ends the junction is not consistent with the germline gene, which may arise from a read error. This chain uses TRBV6-2 or TRBV6-3 with TRBJ1-2; 8 bases agree with TRBD1. The length of the CDR3 is 13 residues. The germline CDR1 and CDR2 sequences are MNHEY and SVGEGT. CDR3 nucleotide sequence: TGTGCCAGCGCACCCGGGACAGGCTATGGCTGCACCTTC. Amino acid sequence: CASAPGTGYGCTF.